This T cell receptor beta chain was sequenced in a study of blood T cell repertoires in COVID-19 (dated by TCRdb to 2020 to 2022). Concerning the study at large: Samples from collaborators originated in the United States, Italy and Spain and spanned both the acute and convalescent phases of COVID-19. Nearly every sample came with metadata listing a de-identified subject ID, COVID-19 status, age in years and sex. Where available, HLA class I and class II types were taken from metadata supplied by the sample provider and were not determined by assay-based typing. Subjects who had been exposed to COVID-19, were actively infected with it, or had recovered from it provided the deeply sampled blood TCRbeta repertoires that made up the dataset. The samples were drawn from the first 160 participants of the ongoing ImmuneRACE study and from about 1,200 subjects provided by 6 global collaborators. The repertoires were released in a freely available public database intended as a resource for research on the immune response to SARS-CoV-2. The prospective study material was composed of cDNA or gDNA derived from T cells, B-cell-depleted T cells, or PBMCs.

Study-wide findings and limitations: How much clinical and demographic metadata was included differed by source and by participant, and the metadata was provided uncurated.

One collaborating source in Seattle enrolled patients while the patients were actively infected and followed the patients over time throughout the course of disease. The collaborating institutions used their own protocols to collect whole blood in K2EDTA tubes. For TCRbeta analysis, collaborator samples were shipped as frozen whole blood, as isolated PBMCs, or as DNA extracted from either sample type. V loses 3 bases at its end and J loses 5 bases; junction bases beyond the gene matches: 3. CDR1 is given as GTSNPN and CDR2 as SVGIG, both from the germline V gene (reference sequence). Counted from cysteine to phenylalanine, this CDR3 has 13 amino acids. Solely the CDR3 DNA is kept, with 39 bases framed from the first base. As to this clone: What antigen it recognizes has not been identified. Per-base qualities were not stored, and no clone one base away is much larger.

TCRbeta CDR3 regions were amplified from genomic DNA by means of the immunoSEQ Assay, a bias-controlled multiplex PCR. The authors' analysis ran thus. The number of nucleated cells in each sample was estimated from the amplification of reference gene primers within the assay. Sequence reads were collapsed and filtered to measure the absolute abundance of every unique TCRbeta CDR3 rearrangement. For each sample, productive Simpson clonality was calculated by taking the square root of Simpson's diversity index across productive rearrangements. The table comes from immuneACCESS by way of TCRdb, which keeps in-frame sequences with V and J called. Part of the clones is missing from these tables; in studies checked, under half for an unresolved V gene and the rest for unknown reasons. The V and J calls and clone size are taken from that table; D and trimming were inferred from the DNA. Across this sample there are 200,000 to 250,000 clones, with approximately 83% seen only once. The ten largest make up roughly 1.3% of the sample.

The sample comprised peripheral blood. The TCR originated in a woman in her 30s with COVID-19, enrolled during active disease. Recombination connected TRBV30 to TRBJ2-5, and 10 junction bases match TRBD1. The CDR3 has the sequence CAWRGQGRETQYF. In nucleotide form, the sequence is TGTGCCTGGAGGGGACAGGGGAGGGAGACCCAGTACTTC.